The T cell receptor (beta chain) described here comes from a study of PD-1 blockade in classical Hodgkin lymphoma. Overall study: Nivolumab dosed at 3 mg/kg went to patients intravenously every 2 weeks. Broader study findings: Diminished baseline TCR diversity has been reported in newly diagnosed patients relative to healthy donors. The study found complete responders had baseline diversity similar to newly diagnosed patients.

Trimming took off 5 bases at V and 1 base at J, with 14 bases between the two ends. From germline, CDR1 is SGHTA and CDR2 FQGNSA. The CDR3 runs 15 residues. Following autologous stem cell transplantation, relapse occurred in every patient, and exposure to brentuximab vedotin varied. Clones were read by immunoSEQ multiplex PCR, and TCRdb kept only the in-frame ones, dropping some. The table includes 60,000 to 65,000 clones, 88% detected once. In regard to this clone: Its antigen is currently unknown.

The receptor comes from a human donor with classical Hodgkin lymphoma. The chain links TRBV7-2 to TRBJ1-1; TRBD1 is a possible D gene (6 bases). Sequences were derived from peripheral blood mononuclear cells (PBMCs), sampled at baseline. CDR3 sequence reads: CASSHQDRANTEAFF. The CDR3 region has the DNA TGTGCCAGCAGCCACCAGGACAGAGCGAACACTGAAGCTTTCTTT.